This T cell receptor (beta chain) is from a study of cytomegalovirus exposure and HLA in healthy donors. Findings and caveats of the study: It was only CMV serostatus that was available as immune exposure information. The likely origin of a cluster of highly shared sequence variants was a sequencing artifact. Association of a missense DCLRE1C variant with TCR beta V- and J-gene trimming was reported in a later analysis. Common viral pathogens seemed to be connected with several of the most significant clusters, according to a later analysis.

This clone was recorded a few times. Its target is not known. PCR primers comprised 60 Vbeta and 13 Jbeta primers. TCRdb's copy holds only in-frame clones and misses some; the assay was immunoSEQ multiplex PCR. The sample records more than 85,000 clones, 12% being singletons. V gave up 4 bases and J gave up 3 bases; unmatched junction bases: 2. In germline, CDR1 is SGHRS, CDR2 YFSETQ. The CDR3 extends over 14 amino acids. Sequencing was performed on PBMCs. The TCR comes from a man aged 35-49 years in good health and CMV-seropositive. The chain employs TRBV5-1 and TRBJ1-1; 11 nucleotides match TRBD1. The CDR3 region is CASSPGQGDTEAFF. The CDR3 DNA follows: TGCGCCAGCAGCCCGGGACAGGGGGACACTGAAGCTTTCTTT.